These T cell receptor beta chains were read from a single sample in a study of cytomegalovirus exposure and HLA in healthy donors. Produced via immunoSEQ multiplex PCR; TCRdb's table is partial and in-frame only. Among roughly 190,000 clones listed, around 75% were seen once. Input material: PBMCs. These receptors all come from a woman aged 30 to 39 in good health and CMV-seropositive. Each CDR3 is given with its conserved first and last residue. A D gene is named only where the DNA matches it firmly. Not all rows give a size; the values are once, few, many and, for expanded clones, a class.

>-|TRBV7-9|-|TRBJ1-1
CASSLSGRGAEAFF
TGTGCCAGCAGCTTATCGGGCAGGGGCGCTGAAGCTTTCTTT
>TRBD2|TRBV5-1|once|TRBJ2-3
CASRETSATNTDTQYF
TGCGCCAGCAGAGAGACTAGCGCGACGAACACAGATACGCAGTATTTT
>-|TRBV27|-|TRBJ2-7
CASRQRGSGYEQYF
TGTGCCAGCAGGCAGAGAGGTAGCGGCTACGAGCAGTACTTC
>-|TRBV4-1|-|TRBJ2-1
CASSPEDGSGRDNEQFF
TGCGCCAGCAGCCCTGAAGATGGGAGCGGGCGCGACAATGAGCAGTTCTTC
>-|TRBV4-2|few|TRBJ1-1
CASSQDYGEAFF
TGTGCCAGCAGCCAAGATTATGGCGAAGCTTTCTTT
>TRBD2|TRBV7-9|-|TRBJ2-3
CASSSQREKDTQYF
TGTGCCAGCAGCTCACAGCGGGAAAAAGATACGCAGTATTTT
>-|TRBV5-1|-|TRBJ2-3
CASAGTPAATDTQYF
TGCGCCAGCGCCGGGACTCCGGCGGCCACAGATACGCAGTATTTT
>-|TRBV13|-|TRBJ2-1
CASSDTIDSYNEQFF
TGTGCCAGCAGCGACACGATAGACTCCTACAATGAGCAGTTCTTC
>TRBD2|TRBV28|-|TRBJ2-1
CASSPTSGRLNEQFF
TGTGCCAGCAGCCCGACTAGCGGGAGGCTTAATGAGCAGTTCTTC
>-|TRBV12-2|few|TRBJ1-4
CASRLAQLPRGSTNEKLFF
TGTGCAAGTCGCTTAGCGCAACTGCCAAGGGGATCAACTAATGAAAAACTGTTTTTT
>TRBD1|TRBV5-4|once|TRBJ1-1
CASSSEGWGQPDPNTEAFF
TGTGCCAGCAGCTCCGAAGGATGGGGACAGCCCGACCCGAACACTGAAGCTTTCTTT
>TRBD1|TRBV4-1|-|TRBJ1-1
CASSDRVSTEAFF
TGCGCCAGCAGCGACAGGGTCAGCACTGAAGCTTTCTTT
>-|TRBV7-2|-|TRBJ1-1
CASSQGGRVNTEAFF
TGTGCCAGCAGTCAGGGAGGGCGGGTGAACACTGAAGCTTTCTTT
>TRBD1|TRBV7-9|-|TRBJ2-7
CASSPDQGVYSYEQYF
TGTGCCAGCAGCCCGGACCAGGGGGTCTACTCCTACGAGCAGTACTTC
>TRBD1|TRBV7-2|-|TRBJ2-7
CASSRDRGYEQYF
TGTGCCAGCAGCCGCGACAGGGGTTACGAGCAGTACTTC
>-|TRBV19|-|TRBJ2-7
CASSIQGLRNEQYF
TGTGCCAGTAGTATACAGGGGTTGAGGAACGAGCAGTACTTC
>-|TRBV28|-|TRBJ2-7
CASSWGVGPSSYEQYF
TGTGCCAGCAGTTGGGGGGTGGGGCCAAGCTCCTACGAGCAGTACTTC
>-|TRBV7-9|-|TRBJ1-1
CSSSLRGAEAFF
TGTTCCAGCAGCTTAAGGGGCGCTGAAGCTTTCTTT
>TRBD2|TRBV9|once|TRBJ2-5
CASTSSGSETQYF
TGTGCCAGCACCTCTAGCGGGAGTGAGACCCAGTACTTC
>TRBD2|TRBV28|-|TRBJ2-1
CASSLAGGPTYNEQFF
TGTGCCAGCAGTCTAGCGGGAGGTCCGACCTACAATGAGCAGTTCTTC
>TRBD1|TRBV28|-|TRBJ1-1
CASTNRGPEAFF
TGTGCCAGCACCAACAGGGGCCCTGAAGCTTTCTTT
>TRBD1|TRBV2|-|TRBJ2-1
CASTQGQVSFPGDSYNEQFF
TGTGCCAGCACCCAGGGACAGGTCTCTTTTCCGGGGGACTCCTACAATGAGCAGTTCTTC
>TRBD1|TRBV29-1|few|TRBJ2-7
CSTRTGEGGEQYF
TGCAGCACTCGGACAGGGGAAGGAGGCGAGCAGTACTTC
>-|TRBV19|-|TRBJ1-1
CASSIGGNLLPNTEAFF
TGTGCCAGTAGTATCGGCGGAAACCTGTTACCGAACACTGAAGCTTTCTTT
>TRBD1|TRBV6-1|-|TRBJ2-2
CASKRQGADTGELFF
TGTGCCAGCAAACGACAGGGGGCAGACACCGGGGAGCTGTTTTTT
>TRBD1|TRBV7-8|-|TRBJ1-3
CASSLGYRGDSGNTIYF
TGTGCCAGCAGCTTAGGGTACAGGGGAGACTCTGGAAACACCATATATTTT
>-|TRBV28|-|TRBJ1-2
CASNTQALYGYTF
TGTGCCAGCAACACACAGGCGCTCTATGGCTACACCTTC
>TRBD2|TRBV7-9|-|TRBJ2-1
CSSSLPGGQYNEQFF
TGTTCCAGCAGCTTACCGGGAGGGCAGTACAATGAGCAGTTCTTC
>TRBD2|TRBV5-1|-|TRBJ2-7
CASSLAVGTSGREQYF
TGCGCCAGCAGCTTGGCCGTAGGGACTAGCGGTCGCGAGCAGTACTTC
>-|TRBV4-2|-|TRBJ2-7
CASSPDLYEQYF
TGTGCCAGCAGCCCAGACCTCTACGAGCAGTACTTC
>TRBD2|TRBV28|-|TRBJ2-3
CASKPRPSGRTDTQYF
TGTGCCAGCAAACCTCGTCCGAGCGGGAGAACAGATACGCAGTATTTT
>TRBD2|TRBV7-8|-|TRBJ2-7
CASSFLPPGLEFSYEQYF
TGTGCCAGCAGCTTTCTACCGCCGGGACTAGAATTCTCCTACGAGCAGTACTTC
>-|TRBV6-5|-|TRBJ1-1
CASSYSNTPGSTEAFF
TGTGCCAGCAGTTACTCGAATACCCCAGGGTCAACTGAAGCTTTCTTT
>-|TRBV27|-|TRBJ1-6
CASSLSENSPLHF
TGTGCCAGCAGTTTGTCGGAGAATTCACCCCTCCACTTT
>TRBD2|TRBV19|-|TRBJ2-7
CASSTTSGSGNEQYF
TGTGCCAGTAGTACAACTAGCGGGAGCGGGAACGAGCAGTACTTC
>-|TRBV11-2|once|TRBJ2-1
CASSLVEGSEQFF
TGTGCCAGCAGCTTAGTGGAGGGCAGTGAGCAGTTCTTC
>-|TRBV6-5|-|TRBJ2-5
CASSGAEMPYF
TGTGCCAGCAGTGGGGCGGAAATGCCGTACTTC
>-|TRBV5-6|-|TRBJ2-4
CASSFDSFSQNIQYF
TGTGCCAGCAGCTTCGACAGTTTTAGCCAAAACATTCAGTACTTC
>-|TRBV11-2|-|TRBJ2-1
CASSSAQGEQFF
TGTGCCAGCAGCTCGGCTCAGGGTGAGCAGTTCTTC
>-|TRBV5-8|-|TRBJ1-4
CASSFRATNEKLFF
TGTGCCAGCAGCTTTCGTGCAACTAATGAAAAACTGTTTTTT
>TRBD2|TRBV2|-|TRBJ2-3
CASSSLGTSGSTQYF
TGTGCCAGCAGTTCCCTCGGGACTAGCGGCAGTACGCAGTATTTT
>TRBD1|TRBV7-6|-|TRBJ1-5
CASSLGGTGAQPQHF
TGTGCCAGCAGCTTAGGAGGGACAGGGGCCCAGCCCCAGCATTTT
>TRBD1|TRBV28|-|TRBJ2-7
CASSPTGNTYEQYF
TGTGCCAGCAGTCCGACAGGGAACACCTACGAGCAGTACTTC
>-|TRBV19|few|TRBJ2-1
CASSLDRSSYNEQFF
TGTGCCAGTAGTCTCGACAGGAGCTCCTACAATGAGCAGTTCTTC
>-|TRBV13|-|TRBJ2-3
CASRPQGSGTDTQYF
TGTGCCAGCAGGCCTCAGGGGAGCGGCACAGATACGCAGTATTTT
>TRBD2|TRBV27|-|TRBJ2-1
CASSFRLAGGPLSSYNEQFF
TGTGCCAGCAGTTTCCGACTAGCGGGAGGACCCTTGAGCTCCTACAATGAGCAGTTCTTC
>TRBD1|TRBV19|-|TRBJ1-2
CASTLPGQGPYGYTF
TGTGCCAGTACCCTCCCCGGACAGGGGCCCTATGGCTACACCTTC
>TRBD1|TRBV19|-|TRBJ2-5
CATSSGTGSYGQYF
TGTGCCACTTCCTCCGGGACAGGATCCTACGGGCAGTACTTC
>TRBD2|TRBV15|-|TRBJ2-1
CATSNHVWEGQFF
TGTGCCACCAGCAATCACGTGTGGGAGGGGCAGTTCTTC
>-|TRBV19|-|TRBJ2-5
CASSIARTTQETQYF
TGTGCCAGTAGCATAGCCCGGACAACTCAAGAGACCCAGTACTTC
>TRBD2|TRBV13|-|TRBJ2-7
CASSPPAGVTPEQYF
TGTGCCAGCAGCCCCCCAGCGGGAGTAACCCCCGAGCAGTACTTC
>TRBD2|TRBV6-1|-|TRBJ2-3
CASLGLADNTDTQYF
TGTGCCAGCCTCGGACTAGCGGACAACACAGATACGCAGTATTTT